This TCR beta chain stems from a study of blood T cell repertoires in COVID-19. Turning to the study itself: The origin of the acute and convalescent COVID-19 samples was the United States, Italy and Spain. The cDNA or gDNA used as material had been derived from T cells, B-cell-depleted T cells, or PBMCs.

In the original workflow: From reference gene primer amplification, estimates of nucleated cell counts were derived. TCRdb keeps only in-frame clones here, not all; method: immunoSEQ multiplex PCR. The V and J calls and the clone size are those of that table, but D and trimming were determined from the DNA. The sample holds about 140,000 clones; around 90% are singletons and the top ten take approximately 9.9%. V shed 0 bases and J shed 8 bases, with 25 bases lying between them. Germline CDR1 LNHNV, CDR2 YYDKDF (reference sequence). This CDR3 comprises 18 residues. This chain connects TRBV15 to TRBJ1-2; possible D gene TRBD1, 6 bases. This TCR was sampled from a woman of 80 years or more with acute or convalescent COVID-19. Sequencing input: peripheral blood. The CDR3 bases are TGTGCCACCAGCAGAGATCCCCCCCCTTATCTGGGGGCCGGGGGCTACACCTTC. Amino acid sequence: CATSRDPPPYLGAGGYTF.